A selection of T cell receptor beta chains follows, all from one sample in a study of OX40 agonist ivuxolimab in advanced cancers. Profiling relied on immunoSEQ multiplex PCR, and the TCRdb table lists in-frame clones only, not all of them. The repertoire includes 50,000 to 65,000 clones, less than 90% of them detected once, and 0.7% to 0.95% sits in the top ten. The material was CD4+ or CD8+ T cells sorted from blood, obtained in a trial of the OX40 agonist ivuxolimab. The source is an adult with an advanced solid tumor such as melanoma, head and neck, liver or kidney cancer. Both conserved end residues are part of each CDR3. D genes are given only for firm matches. Size values are once, few and many counts, or a class for expanded clones, and some rows have none.

TGTGCCACCAAAGGAGGGCTCGGCGGCTATGGCTACACCTTC,CATKGGLGGYGYTF,14,.,TRBV27,TRBJ1-2,.
TGCAGCGTTGAAAGCTGGGGAGGCAATGGCTACACCTTC,CSVESWGGNGYTF,13,.,TRBV29-1,TRBJ1-2,.
TGTGCCAGCAGTCCATCCACGAGGACCACGAATTCACCCCTCCACTTT,CASSPSTRTTNSPLHF,16,.,TRBV25-1,TRBJ1-6,.
TGTGCCAGCAGTGATCGCTATGGCTACACCTTC,CASSDRYGYTF,11,.,TRBV27,TRBJ1-2,.
TGCGCCAGCACCAACAGGACGAGCACTGAAGCTTTCTTT,CASTNRTSTEAFF,13,.,TRBV10-1,TRBJ1-1,.
TGTGCCAGCAGTCCAGTGGAAACCTACGAGCAGTACTTC,CASSPVETYEQYF,13,.,TRBV6-1,TRBJ2-7,.
TGTGCCAGCAGCCACAGGTTCGCGAACACCGGGGAGCTGTTTTTT,CASSHRFANTGELFF,15,.,TRBV6-5,TRBJ2-2,.
TGTGCCAGTAGTCCAGGGGCAGGGGGCTTCTCTGGAAACACCATATATTTT,CASSPGAGGFSGNTIYF,17,.,TRBV19,TRBJ1-3,TRBD1
TGCGCCAGCAGCCCGCGGGACAGAAGATCCTACGAGCAGTACTTC,CASSPRDRRSYEQYF,15,.,TRBV5-1,TRBJ2-7,.
TGTGCCAGCAGCTCCCGCACAGGCGCGGGGGAGCAGTACTTC,CASSSRTGAGEQYF,14,.,TRBV7-8,TRBJ2-7,.
TGTGCCAGCAGCTTGGGGACTGTCAGGGGTGGCTACACCTTC,CASSLGTVRGGYTF,14,.,TRBV5-6,TRBJ1-2,.
TGTGCCAGTACCAGGGGAAATCAGCCCCAGCATTTT,CASTRGNQPQHF,12,.,TRBV19,TRBJ1-5,.
TGTGCCAGTAGTACTCGTAAAGACATTCAGTACTTC,CASSTRKDIQYF,12,.,TRBV19,TRBJ2-4,.
TGCAGCGTGGGGGGACAGGGGGACACTGAAGCTTTCTTT,CSVGGQGDTEAFF,13,few,TRBV29-1,TRBJ1-1,TRBD1
TGTGCCAGCAGTCTGGACAGGGGAGGGAACACTGAAGCTTTCTTT,CASSLDRGGNTEAFF,15,.,TRBV2,TRBJ1-1,TRBD1
TGCGCCAGTTCACCCGGGACAGGAAAGACCGGGGAGCTGTTTTTT,CASSPGTGKTGELFF,15,.,TRBV5-1,TRBJ2-2,TRBD1
TGTGCCAGCAGCCGGGCCTACGAGCAGTACTTC,CASSRAYEQYF,11,.,TRBV6-6,TRBJ2-7,.
TGTGCCAGCAGTGAACCGTACGCCGCCAATGAGCAGTTCTTC,CASSEPYAANEQFF,14,.,TRBV6-1,TRBJ2-1,.
TGTGCCTGGAGTGTAGGGACAGCAACTAATGAAAAACTGTTTTTT,CAWSVGTATNEKLFF,15,.,TRBV30,TRBJ1-4,TRBD1
TGCGCCAGCACCTACTGGGCGGGACAGGGGACCGGGGAGCTGTTTTTT,CASTYWAGQGTGELFF,16,.,TRBV5-1,TRBJ2-2,TRBD1
TGTGCCAGCAGCACCGGGCCGATAAATCAGCCCCAGCATTTT,CASSTGPINQPQHF,14,.,TRBV7-2,TRBJ1-5,.
TGCGCCAGCAGCCAAGAGAGGTGGCTCTCAGATACGCAGTATTTT,CASSQERWLSDTQYF,15,.,TRBV4-3,TRBJ2-3,.
TGTGCCAGTAGTCCAATCGCCGGGGGGTTACTGAACACCGGGGAGCTGTTTTTT,CASSPIAGGLLNTGELFF,18,.,TRBV19,TRBJ2-2,TRBD2
TGCACCAGCAGCCTACGGCTCCGGGCCAACCCCCTAGGGGAGCTGTTTTTT,CTSSLRLRANPLGELFF,17,.,TRBV1,TRBJ2-2,.
TGTGCCAGCAGCTCCCGGATGGTAGCGGGGGTTACAAGCTCCTACGAGCAGTACTTC,CASSSRMVAGVTSSYEQYF,19,.,TRBV13,TRBJ2-7,TRBD2
TGCAGCGTTGAAAAGGCGGCAGTATTTGAGACCCAGTACTTC,CSVEKAAVFETQYF,14,.,TRBV29-1,TRBJ2-5,.
TGTGCCAGCTCAACGGACAGTTACAATGAGCAGTTCTTC,CASSTDSYNEQFF,13,.,TRBV18,TRBJ2-1,.
TGTGCCATCAGTGTCGGAGGGACAGGAGGCTTCTCTGGAAACACCATATATTTT,CAISVGGTGGFSGNTIYF,18,.,TRBV10-3,TRBJ1-3,TRBD1
TGTGCCAGTAGTATAGGAGGAAACATTCAGTACTTC,CASSIGGNIQYF,12,.,TRBV19,TRBJ2-4,.
TGTGCCTGGTTAGACAGGGGGCGCTGGTTTAACACTGAAGCTTTCTTT,CAWLDRGRWFNTEAFF,16,.,TRBV30,TRBJ1-1,TRBD1
TGTGCCAGCTCACCCACTAGCGGGGCTCGCGAGCAGTACTTC,CASSPTSGAREQYF,14,.,TRBV18,TRBJ2-7,TRBD2
TGTGCCAGCAGCTTGGGGACAACCTCGAACACCGGGGAGCTGTTTTTT,CASSLGTTSNTGELFF,16,.,TRBV5-4,TRBJ2-2,.
TGTGCCAGCAGTTTATCGCGACAGAGTTACAATGAGCAGTTCTTC,CASSLSRQSYNEQFF,15,.,TRBV27,TRBJ2-1,.
TGTGCCAGCTCACAAACGACAGGGGCGTCGGTTGCAACTAATGAAAAACTGTTTTTT,CASSQTTGASVATNEKLFF,19,few,TRBV18,TRBJ1-4,TRBD1
TGTGCCAGTGGGGTGGGGTCTGGGGCCAACGTCCTGACTTTC,CASGVGSGANVLTF,14,.,TRBV6-1,TRBJ2-6,.
TGCGCCAGCAGCTTGCACAGGGTAGGTGACACTGAAGCTTTCTTT,CASSLHRVGDTEAFF,15,.,TRBV5-1,TRBJ1-1,.
TGTGCCAGCTCGTACGACTCGACCGGGGAGCTGTTTTTT,CASSYDSTGELFF,13,.,TRBV18,TRBJ2-2,.
TGTGCCTGGAGGAGGGGCCGGGATTCACCCCTCCACTTT,CAWRRGRDSPLHF,13,.,TRBV30,TRBJ1-6,.
TGCAGCGTTGAAGAAAACGACGGGGAGCTGTTTTTT,CSVEENDGELFF,12,.,TRBV29-1,TRBJ2-2,.
TGTGCCAGCTCGATATACCCGTCCAGAACAAGCTCTGGAAACACCATATATTTT,CASSIYPSRTSSGNTIYF,18,.,TRBV18,TRBJ1-3,.
TGTGCCAGCAGCTTAGAACGGAATCAGCCCCAGCATTTT,CASSLERNQPQHF,13,few,TRBV11-2,TRBJ1-5,.
TGTGCCAGTAGTGAACCATATACAGGGGGCGGTGAAAAACTGTTTTTT,CASSEPYTGGGEKLFF,16,.,TRBV19,TRBJ1-4,TRBD1
TGTGCCAGCAGCCTGCAGGGGGGCACTGAAGCTTTCTTT,CASSLQGGTEAFF,13,.,TRBV5-8,TRBJ1-1,TRBD1
TGTGCCAGCAGTTACTCGACGGCCGGAAACACCATATATTTT,CASSYSTAGNTIYF,14,.,TRBV6-6,TRBJ1-3,.
TGCAGCGTTGAAGTCGGGGGATACGGAAACACCATATATTTT,CSVEVGGYGNTIYF,14,.,TRBV29-1,TRBJ1-3,.
TGTGCCAGCAGCTCCCTTGGACTAGCGGGAGTTTACGAGCAGTACTTC,CASSSLGLAGVYEQYF,16,once,TRBV7-2,TRBJ2-7,TRBD2
TGTGCCAGCAGCTTAGCCGAAAGGAGCTCCTATAATTCACCCCTCCACTTT,CASSLAERSSYNSPLHF,17,.,TRBV11-2,TRBJ1-6,.
TGTGCCAGCAGGGGGCTAGCGGGAGTCCCAGATACGCAGTATTTT,CASRGLAGVPDTQYF,15,.,TRBV6-1,TRBJ2-3,TRBD2
TGTGCCAGCAGTCTTACTGGGAATGAGCAGTTCTTC,CASSLTGNEQFF,12,.,TRBV2,TRBJ2-1,.
TGTGCCTGGTCCAAGGGGCGGAAGAATGAAAAACTGTTTTTT,CAWSKGRKNEKLFF,14,.,TRBV30,TRBJ1-4,.